This TCR beta chain stems from a study of T cells expressing NK-cell markers. A word on this clonotype: The antigen remains unidentified.

Findings and limits, study-wide: NKG2C+ dominant clonotype frequencies in 6 or 7 donors were about 1.0-8% of CD8+ T cells.

Each CDR3 protein gets one entry in TCRdb, which reprocessed the 5' RACE reads and gives no DNA. This sample's clone table lists fewer than 400,000 distinct CDR3 sequences. This CDR3 is built from 12 residues. Germline CDR1 SQVTM, CDR2 ANQGSEA. Specimen: blood T cells: a sorted CD56 or NKG2C T cell subset, CD4+ or CD8+ T cells, or bulk PBMC T cells (not recorded which). The chain recombines TRBV29-1 with TRBJ1-1; TCRdb reports TRBD1, a call that lacks DNA to check it against. The TCR originated in a man aged 18-70 years in good health. This CDR3 reads CSVVWGREQAFF.